This is a list of T cell receptor beta chains from one sample in a study of blood T cell repertoires in COVID-19. The repertoire was sequenced with immunoSEQ multiplex PCR; TCRdb's copy has only in-frame clones and lacks some. The table has a few hundred thousand clones, approximately 89% seen once. Input material: peripheral blood. The receptors stem from a middle-aged woman who had recovered from COVID-19. Both conserved end residues are part of each CDR3. The D gene is left open where the match is weak. The size of a clone is reported for some rows only, either as once, few or many, or as a class for expanded clones.

clone size: NA
D gene: NA
J gene: TRBJ2-7
V gene: TRBV7-9
CDR3 DNA: TGTGCCAGCAGCGTCCACTCCGGCGGGGAGGCCGAGCAGTACTTC
CDR3 protein: CASSVHSGGEAEQYF

clone size: NA
D gene: NA
J gene: TRBJ1-6
V gene: TRBV30
CDR3 DNA: TGTGCCTGGAGCCTGACGGACCAGGGTTGGTCACCCCTCCACTTT
CDR3 protein: CAWSLTDQGWSPLHF

clone size: NA
D gene: TRBD1
J gene: TRBJ1-5
V gene: TRBV28
CDR3 DNA: TGTGCCAGCAGGGTACAGGGGACCAATCAGCCCCAGCATTTT
CDR3 protein: CASRVQGTNQPQHF

clone size: NA
D gene: TRBD2
J gene: TRBJ2-1
V gene: TRBV28
CDR3 DNA: TGTGCCAGCGGTAGCGGGGTCACCTACAATGAGCAGTTCTTC
CDR3 protein: CASGSGVTYNEQFF

clone size: NA
D gene: TRBD2
J gene: TRBJ2-7
V gene: TRBV10-3
CDR3 DNA: TGTGCCATCAGTGAATTATTAGCGGGGGGCCGCTACGAGCAGTACTTC
CDR3 protein: CAISELLAGGRYEQYF

clone size: NA
D gene: TRBD2
J gene: TRBJ2-1
V gene: TRBV9
CDR3 DNA: TGTGCCAGCAGCGTCACTCTAGCGGACCCTTACAATGAGCAGTTCTTC
CDR3 protein: CASSVTLADPYNEQFF

clone size: once
D gene: NA
J gene: TRBJ1-1
V gene: TRBV27
CDR3 DNA: TGTGCCAGCAGCGCACAAGGGGGGGGGCGCACTGAAGCTTTCTTT
CDR3 protein: CASSAQGGGRTEAFF

clone size: NA
D gene: NA
J gene: TRBJ1-2
V gene: TRBV27
CDR3 DNA: TGTGCCAGCAGCTTCTCGGAACAGAACTATGGCTACACCTTC
CDR3 protein: CASSFSEQNYGYTF

clone size: few
D gene: NA
J gene: TRBJ1-6
V gene: TRBV21-1
CDR3 DNA: TGTGCCAGCTCCCGATCTACCTCACCCCTCCACTTT
CDR3 protein: CASSRSTSPLHF

clone size: NA
D gene: TRBD2
J gene: TRBJ2-1
V gene: TRBV11-2
CDR3 DNA: TGTGCCAGCAGCCCAAGGACTAGCGGGAGTTTCTTTCAGTTCTTC
CDR3 protein: CASSPRTSGSFFQFF

clone size: NA
D gene: NA
J gene: TRBJ2-2
V gene: TRBV4-1
CDR3 DNA: TGCGCCAGCAGCCACGGGCCTCGGGGCACCGGGGAGCTGTTTTTT
CDR3 protein: CASSHGPRGTGELFF

clone size: NA
D gene: NA
J gene: TRBJ2-7
V gene: TRBV14
CDR3 DNA: TGTGCCAGCGGGCCAGGCAGCTACGAGCAGTACTTC
CDR3 protein: CASGPGSYEQYF

clone size: NA
D gene: NA
J gene: TRBJ1-4
V gene: TRBV19
CDR3 DNA: TGTGCCAGTAGTATTCGGGGGGCAGGTGAAAAACTGTTTTTT
CDR3 protein: CASSIRGAGEKLFF

clone size: NA
D gene: NA
J gene: TRBJ1-2
V gene: TRBV24-1
CDR3 DNA: TGTGCCACCAGTGAAGGAGACAGTTCCCTCTATGGCTACACCTTC
CDR3 protein: CATSEGDSSLYGYTF

clone size: NA
D gene: NA
J gene: TRBJ2-7
V gene: TRBV10-1
CDR3 DNA: TGCGCCAGCAGTGAGTCGTTCAGGTCGGAGCAGTACTTC
CDR3 protein: CASSESFRSEQYF

clone size: NA
D gene: NA
J gene: TRBJ1-1
V gene: TRBV6-2/TRBV6-3
CDR3 DNA: TGTGCCAGCAGCCCCACATTCCCTGAAGCTTTCTTT
CDR3 protein: CASSPTFPEAFF

clone size: many
D gene: TRBD1
J gene: TRBJ2-2
V gene: TRBV19
CDR3 DNA: TGTGCCAGTAGCTTTCGTCGACAGGGCGGAAAGACCGGGGAGCTGTTTTTT
CDR3 protein: CASSFRRQGGKTGELFF

clone size: NA
D gene: NA
J gene: TRBJ1-5
V gene: TRBV24-1
CDR3 DNA: TGTGCCACCAGTCCAGGGGCAACAGGGCAGCCCCAGCATTTT
CDR3 protein: CATSPGATGQPQHF

clone size: NA
D gene: TRBD2
J gene: TRBJ2-1
V gene: TRBV11-2
CDR3 DNA: TGTGCCAGCAGCTACGGCTCGCTGGGGGGGATCTCCTACAATGAGCAGTTCTTC
CDR3 protein: CASSYGSLGGISYNEQFF

clone size: NA
D gene: TRBD2
J gene: TRBJ2-3
V gene: TRBV3-1/TRBV3-2
CDR3 DNA: TGTGCCAGCAGCCAAGATGGGGGGACTAGTCCTTCCTCAGATACGCAGTATTTT
CDR3 protein: CASSQDGGTSPSSDTQYF

clone size: NA
D gene: NA
J gene: TRBJ1-2
V gene: TRBV3-1/TRBV3-2
CDR3 DNA: TGTGCCAGCAGCCAAGATTCAGGACAGAGCTATGGCTACACCTTC
CDR3 protein: CASSQDSGQSYGYTF

clone size: NA
D gene: TRBD2
J gene: TRBJ2-1
V gene: TRBV10-3
CDR3 DNA: TGTGCCATCAGTTCTAGCGGGGGGTACGGGGAGGAGCAGTTCTTC
CDR3 protein: CAISSSGGYGEEQFF

clone size: NA
D gene: TRBD2
J gene: TRBJ2-5
V gene: TRBV11-2
CDR3 DNA: TGTGCCAGCAGCTTAGCCCTCCTCGGACTAGAAGAGACCCAGTACTTC
CDR3 protein: CASSLALLGLEETQYF